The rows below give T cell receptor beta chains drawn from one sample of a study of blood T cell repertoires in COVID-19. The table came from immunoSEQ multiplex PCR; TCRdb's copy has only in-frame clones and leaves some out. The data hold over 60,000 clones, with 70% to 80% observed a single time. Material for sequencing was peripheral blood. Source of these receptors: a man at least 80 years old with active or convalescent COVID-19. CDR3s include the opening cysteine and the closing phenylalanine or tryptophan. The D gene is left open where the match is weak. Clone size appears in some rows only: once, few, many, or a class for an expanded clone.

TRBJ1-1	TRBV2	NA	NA	TGTGCCACCACGATTCAGTCGAACACTGAAGCTTTCTTT	CATTIQSNTEAFF
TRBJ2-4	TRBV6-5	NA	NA	TGTGCCAGCAGCTCCGGGAACTCCGGAAACATTCAGTACTTC	CASSSGNSGNIQYF
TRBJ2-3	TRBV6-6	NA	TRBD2	TGTGCCAGCAGACGACTAGCGGATACCACAGATACGCAGTATTTT	CASRRLADTTDTQYF
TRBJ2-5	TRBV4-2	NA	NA	TGTGCCAGCAGCCAAGATGAAGGGGTTCAAGAGACCCAGTACTTC	CASSQDEGVQETQYF
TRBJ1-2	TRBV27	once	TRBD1	TGTGCCAGCAGTTCCCACCAGACAGGGGGGAGCGGGGGCTACACCTTC	CASSSHQTGGSGGYTF
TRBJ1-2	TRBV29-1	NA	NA	TGCAGCGTTGAAGAGACAGGCAACTATGGCTACACCTTC	CSVEETGNYGYTF
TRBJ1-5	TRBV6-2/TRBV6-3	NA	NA	TGTGCCAGCAGTTTAGACAGTCCGTTTTTTCATAGCAATCAGCCCCAGCATTTT	CASSLDSPFFHSNQPQHF
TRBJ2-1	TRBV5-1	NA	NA	TGCGCCAGCAGCTTGGCCACGGTAGCCCTAGTGTGGTTCTTC	CASSLATVALVWFF
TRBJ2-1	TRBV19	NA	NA	TGTGCCAGTAGTATAGATCTATTGGGGGGGCCTATCTTC	CASSIDLLGGPIF
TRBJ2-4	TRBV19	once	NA	TGTGCCAGTAGTCGCGGGACGTCCGAGGGGGCCCGGAACATTCAGTACTTC	CASSRGTSEGARNIQYF
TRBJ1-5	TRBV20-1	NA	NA	TGCAGTGCTAGTTACCTAGGAGGAGATCAGCCCCAGCATTTT	CSASYLGGDQPQHF
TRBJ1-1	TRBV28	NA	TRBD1	TGTGCCAGCAGCAGGGGGCGAAACTTACTACCTGAAGCTTTCTTT	CASSRGRNLLPEAFF
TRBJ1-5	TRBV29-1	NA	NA	TGCAGCGTCCCTCCGGCGGCCTTTCAGCCCCAGCATTTT	CSVPPAAFQPQHF
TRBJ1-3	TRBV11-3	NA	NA	TGTGCCAGCAGCTTAGATCGCGTCGGCAGGCCTGGAAACACCATATATTTT	CASSLDRVGRPGNTIYF
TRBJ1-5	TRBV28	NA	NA	TGTGCCAGCAATACATGGGGGGGCCATTTTCCCCAGCATTTT	CASNTWGGHFPQHF
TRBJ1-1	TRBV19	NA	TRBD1	TGTGCCAGTAGAACCAGGGGGACCAACGCTTTCTTT	CASRTRGTNAFF
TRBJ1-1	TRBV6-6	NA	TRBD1	TGTGCCAGCAGCCAACCGCAGGGGGCGTCTGAAGCTTTCTTT	CASSQPQGASEAFF
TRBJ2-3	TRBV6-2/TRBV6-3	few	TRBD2	TGTGCCAGCAGTTCCTGGACTAGCTCCACAGATACGCAGTATTTT	CASSSWTSSTDTQYF
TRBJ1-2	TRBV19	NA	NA	TGTGCCAGTAGCTCTCGGGGGGCCTGGGATGGCTACACCTTC	CASSSRGAWDGYTF
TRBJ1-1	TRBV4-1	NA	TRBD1	TGCGCCAGCACCCAGTCGGACAGGGGGATAGGCACTGAAGCTTTCTTT	CASTQSDRGIGTEAFF
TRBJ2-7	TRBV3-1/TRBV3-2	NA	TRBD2	TGTGCCAGCAGCCAGGCAGGGACTAGCGGGTTCTCCTACGAGCAGTACTTC	CASSQAGTSGFSYEQYF
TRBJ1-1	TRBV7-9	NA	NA	TGTGCCAGCAGCCCAATGGGGGCAGCTTTCTTT	CASSPMGAAFF
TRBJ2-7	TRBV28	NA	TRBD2	TGTGCCAGCAGTTACGGACTAGCAACCCGGTACGAGCAGTACTTC	CASSYGLATRYEQYF
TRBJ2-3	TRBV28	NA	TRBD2	TGTGCCAGCAGTTTCTCCGGGGGGGATACGCAGTATTTT	CASSFSGGDTQYF
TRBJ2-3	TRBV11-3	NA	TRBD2	TGTGCCAGCAGCCGCGGGGGGCCCACAGATACGCAGTATTTT	CASSRGGPTDTQYF
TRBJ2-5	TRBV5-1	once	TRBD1	TGCGCCAGCAGCTTGGAGGGACAGGGCCAAGAGACCCAGTACTTC	CASSLEGQGQETQYF
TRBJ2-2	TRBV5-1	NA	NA	TGCGCCAGCAGCGAAGGGGCAGATAACACCGGGGAGCTGTTTTTT	CASSEGADNTGELFF
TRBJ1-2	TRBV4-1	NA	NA	TGCGCCAGCAGCCAAGTGCGGGGGCCCTATGGCTACACCTTC	CASSQVRGPYGYTF
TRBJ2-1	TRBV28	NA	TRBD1	TGTGCCAGCAGTGGGGCAGGGGGCGTGGATGAGCAGTTCTTC	CASSGAGGVDEQFF
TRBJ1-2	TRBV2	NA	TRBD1	TGTGCCAGCAGTGTAGACAGGGCTAACTATGGCTACACCTTC	CASSVDRANYGYTF
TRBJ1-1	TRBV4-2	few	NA	TGTGCCAGCAGCCAAGCTCGGCCCAGGTTTGACACTGAAGCTTTCTTT	CASSQARPRFDTEAFF
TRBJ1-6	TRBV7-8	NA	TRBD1	TGTGCCAGCAGCTTCGTCGGTCAGGGGGTTTCACCCCTCCACTTT	CASSFVGQGVSPLHF
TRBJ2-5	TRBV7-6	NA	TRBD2	TGTGCCAGCAGCACACCGACTAGCGGGGGACAAAAAGAGACCCAGTACTTC	CASSTPTSGGQKETQYF
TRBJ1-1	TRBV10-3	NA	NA	TGTGCCATCAGTGCGGGTTCCCGGGAGACTGAAGCTTTCTTT	CAISAGSRETEAFF
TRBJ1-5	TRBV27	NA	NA	TGTGCCAGCAGTGCCGTAGGGGGGGCCCGCAATCAGCCCCAGCATTTT	CASSAVGGARNQPQHF
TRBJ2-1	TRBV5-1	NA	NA	TGCGCCACCCAACAGGGTCGGGACAATGAGCAGTTCTTC	CATQQGRDNEQFF